This T cell receptor (beta chain) was found in a study of T cells in Graves' hyperthyroidism and ophthalmopathy. Amplified TCR beta CDR3 regions came from RNA transcripts. The HTBI primer set served for first-round RT-PCR of the TCR CDR3. TCRdb processed the multiplex PCR reads anew with MiXCR; each CDR3 protein has one entry. The data show roughly 570,000 distinct CDR3 sequences, about 43% seen once. Reasons for excluding patients were uncontrolled infection, other autoimmune disease, pregnancy or lactation. This clonotype was seen at least ten times. The sample consisted of peripheral blood or thyroid tissue (not recorded which). The TCR sequence derives from a woman between 18 and 29 years old with Graves' hyperthyroidism.

CDR3 nucleotides: TGTGCCAGCAGCCAAGCCTCTAGCGGCAGGGGGGAGCTGTTTTTT. Protein: CASSQASSGRGELFF. The V gene is TRBV4-2, the J gene TRBJ2-2, with TRBD2 identical over 7 bases. The CDR3 spans 15 residues. The J segment lost 8 bases and the V segment lost 1 base, leaving 7 bases of the junction unmatched. Germline values: CDR1 LGHNA, CDR2 YNFKEQ.